The T cell receptor beta chain under discussion was sequenced for a study of shared clonotypes between healthy human individuals. Points from the study as a whole: Generally, estimated richness proved larger in naive subsets than it did in memory subsets.

TCRdb's table, derived via immunoSEQ multiplex PCR, lists solely in-frame clones and lacks some. Of more than 400,000 clones listed, around 96% are singletons. This clone was observed a few times. Its matching antigen is unknown. The CDR3 consists of 14 residues. The germline V gene has CDR1 MNHEY and CDR2 SMNVEV (reference sequence). V lost 5 bases, J lost 0 bases, and 4 bases stayed unmatched. The receptor's source is a woman under 40 in good health. This sequence joins TRBV27 and TRBJ2-7; 7 nucleotides agree with TRBD1. The sample taken for sequencing was naive CD4+ T cells sorted from blood. Described subset: CD45RA+ positively selected. For the CDR3, the DNA is TGTGCCAGCAGTCGGGACAGAAACTCCTACGAGCAGTACTTC. Its protein is CASSRDRNSYEQYF.